This section outlines one T cell receptor beta chain sequence together with its context. It lacks a known antigen. No qualities accompany the bases; no much larger clone lies one base away. The germline V gene supplies CDR1 ENHRY and CDR2 SYGVKD. Cut back by 3 bases and 6 bases, the V and J ends lie 17 bases apart. Taken from cysteine to phenylalanine, the CDR3 has 15 residues. The retained sequence is limited to the CDR3, 45 bases, with the frame set at the first base. TCRbeta CDR3 regions were amplified from genomic DNA using the immunoSEQ Assay, a bias-controlled multiplex PCR. Under the source paper's analysis protocol: The number of nucleated cells in each sample was estimated from the amplification of reference gene primers within the assay. To quantify the absolute abundance of each unique TCRbeta CDR3 rearrangement, sequence reads were collapsed and filtered. For each sample, productive Simpson clonality was calculated as the square root of Simpson's diversity index across productive rearrangements. Sourced from immuneACCESS, this table was stored by TCRdb with only in-frame sequences that have V and J called. A share of the clones is absent; for the studies checked, an unresolved V gene accounts for under half, and the remainder has no known explanation. V and J calls plus clone size are reproduced from that table; the DNA served to infer D and trimming. The sample data list fewer than 300,000 clones, and around 85% of these were observed just once. The leading ten clones occupy roughly 2.6% of the sample.

This sample was included in a study of blood T cell repertoires in COVID-19 (dated by TCRdb to 2018 to 2021). Regarding the research as a whole: Collaborator samples came from the United States, Italy and Spain and covered acute and convalescent phases of COVID-19. The material from the prospective study consisted of cDNA or gDNA derived from T cells, B-cell-depleted T cells, or PBMCs. The dataset comprised deeply sampled blood TCRbeta repertoires from subjects exposed to, actively infected with, or recovered from COVID-19. The repertoires were released in a freely available public database meant as a resource for research on the immune response to SARS-CoV-2. Samples came from the ongoing ImmuneRACE study (first 160 participants) plus 1,254 subjects from 6 global collaborators. The sample metadata nearly always contained a de-identified subject ID, COVID-19 status, age in years and sex. Where available, HLA class I and class II types were obtained from metadata supplied by the sample provider rather than from assay-based typing. Overall study results and their limits: The amount of clinical and demographic metadata varied by source and participant and was provided uncurated.

Enrolling through a virtual design, the prospective study's participants ranged in age from roughly 18 to 95 years and lived across roughly 23 United States geographic areas. Cohort assignment in the prospective study relied on participant-reported clinical history from a screening survey and a study questionnaire. For ImmuneRACE Cohort 3, a participant was defined as recovered based on two consecutive negative NP/OP PCR tests, clearance by a healthcare professional, or resolution of symptoms. In the prospective study, whole blood, serum and a nasopharyngeal or oropharyngeal swab were collected from each participant by mobile phlebotomists. Additional blood draws and questionnaires over an approximately 2-month period could optionally be provided by prospective study participants. Before DNA extraction, blood samples from the prospective study were shipped at room temperature or frozen.

The sequenced material came from PBMCs or T cells enriched from blood (not recorded which). The V and J genes are TRBV10-3 and TRBJ1-1; a tentative D call is TRBD1 (6 bases match). This sequence was found in a woman aged 45-59 years who had recovered from COVID-19. CDR3 protein: CAISDRGNWDAEAFF. The nucleotides are TGTGCCATCAGTGACAGGGGAAATTGGGATGCTGAAGCTTTCTTT.